Below are 19 T cell receptor beta chains sequenced from a single sample in a study of CD8+ T cells in alopecia areata. RNA extraction was followed by reverse transcription into cDNA, which acted as the sequencing template. The table came from immunoSEQ multiplex PCR; TCRdb's copy has only in-frame clones and leaves some out. The sample shows 200,000 to 250,000 clones, 35% to 45% of them seen only once. The treatment is: oral pan-JAK inhibitor, 5-10 mg twice daily. Source: CD4+ T cells sorted from blood, taken between weeks 30 and 35, from a patient treated with tofacitinib. Receptors originate from a human donor with alopecia areata.

The chain recombines TRBV7-9 with TRBJ2-5; 9 bases are a match to TRBD1. The germline V gene has CDR1 SEHNR and CDR2 FQNEAQ (reference sequence). V trimming: 5 bases; J trimming: 5 bases; junction bases outside the gene matches: 9. This CDR3 has 15 residues. The CDR3 reads CASSPGTGFRETQYF. The CDR3 DNA sequence: TGTGCCAGCAGCCCCGGGACAGGGTTCAGGGAGACCCAGTACTTC.

The rearrangement joins TRBV5-1 to TRBJ2-1; D possibly uses TRBD1 or TRBD2 (6 bases each). The V end was cut by 0 bases, the J end by 4 bases, with 17 bases between. The germline V gene encodes CDR1 SGHRS and CDR2 YFSETQ. This CDR3 has 17 residues. The chain's CDR3 is CASSLGGGTFEYNEQFF. The CDR3 coding sequence is TGCGCCAGCAGCTTGGGTGGCGGGACATTCGAATACAATGAGCAGTTCTTC.

The rearrangement joins TRBV30 to TRBJ2-1, with TRBD2 as a possible D gene (6 bases). Germline-derived CDR1 and CDR2 are GTSNPN and SVGIG (reference sequence). This CDR3 region has 14 residues. The CDR3 region has the DNA TGTGCTTGGGACCGGAGGGGATCCTACAATGAGCAGTTCTTC. Its translation: CAWDRRGSYNEQFF.

This clone was observed at least ten times. The chain employs TRBV2 and TRBJ1-1, with TRBD1 matching over 7 bases. V was clipped by 4 bases and J by 1 base; unmatched bases: 0. Per the germline V gene, CDR1 is SNHLY and CDR2 is FYNNEI. There are 13 residues in the CDR3. CDR3 residues: CASSGDRNTEAFF. CDR3 nucleotide sequence: TGTGCCAGCAGTGGGGACAGGAACACTGAAGCTTTCTTT. Full variable domain (rest looked up from reference TRBV2 and TRBJ1-1): EPEVTQTPSHQVTQMGQEVILRCVPISNHLYFYWYRQILGQKVEFLVSFYNNEISEKSEIFDDQFSVERPDGSNFTLKIRSTKLEDSAMYFCASSGDRNTEAFFGQGTRLTVV.

The chain recombines TRBV5-1 with TRBJ1-6, with 8 bases identical to TRBD1. Germline loops: CDR1 SGHRS, CDR2 YFSETQ. The CDR3 runs 13 residues. Unmatched junction bases numbered 6, after V lost 6 bases and J lost 10 bases. The CDR3 nucleotides read TGCGCCAGCAAGGACAGGGTTGAATCACCCCTCCACTTT. This sequence encodes CASKDRVESPLHF. Variable domain in full (rest from reference TRBV5-1 and TRBJ1-6): KAGVTQTPRYLIKTRGQQVTLSCSPISGHRSVSWYQQTPGQGLQFLFEYFSETQRNKGNFPGRFSGRQFSNSRSEMNVSTLELGDSALYLCASKDRVESPLHFGNGTRLTVT.

The gene calls are TRBV7-9 and TRBJ1-1, with a possible D match to TRBD1 (6 bases). The CDR3 has 15 residues. With 5 bases removed from V and 1 base from J, the gap between germline ends came to 14 bases. Germline CDR1 reads SEHNR; CDR2 reads FQNEAQ (reference sequence). CDR3 nucleotide sequence: TGTGCCAGCAGCGACTTAGGACAGTCGAACACTGAAGCTTTCTTT. This gives the protein CASSDLGQSNTEAFF.

This clone has a handful of counts. A junction end diverges from the germline sequence, so it may reflect a read error. The V gene is TRBV4-1, the J gene TRBJ2-2; 15 bases match TRBD2. The CDR3 loop spans 19 amino acids. Germline V gene lookup returns CDR1 MGHRA and CDR2 YSYEKL. The DNA of the CDR3 is TGCGCCAGCAGCCAAGTCGGACTAGCGGGAGGGCCGAAGACCGGGGAGCTGTTTTTT. Translation gives CASSQVGLAGGPKTGELFF.

The rearrangement uses TRBV4-1 and TRBJ2-1; maybe TRBD2 (6 bases). Germline V gene lookup returns CDR1 MGHRA and CDR2 YSYEKL. V was trimmed by 2 bases and J by 9 bases, leaving 20 bases between them. CDR3 length equals 16 residues. The DNA for the CDR3 is TGCGCCAGCAGCCAACGACTTATTGGGAGGAGCGCTGAGCAGTTCTTC. It yields the protein CASSQRLIGRSAEQFF.

V is TRBV6-5 and J is TRBJ2-7; TRBD2 is a possible D gene (6 bases). V dropped 8 bases and J dropped 3 bases, with 20 bases sitting between them. CDR3 length equals 15 residues. Germline values: CDR1 MNHEY, CDR2 SVGAGI. The CDR3, as DNA: TGTGCCAGCTACGGGGGTTCAGCGAGACACTACGAGCAGTACTTC. This translates into CASYGGSARHYEQYF.

The J gene is TRBJ2-3, the V gene TRBV2; D assignment may be TRBD1 or TRBD2 (5 bases each). CDR1 and CDR2 from the germline V gene are SNHLY and FYNNEI. Deletions cut 8 bases from V and 3 bases from J, with 12 bases between. The CDR3 totals 13 residues. The CDR3 DNA sequence: TGTGCCAGCGTAGTGGGGGAAACAGATACGCAGTATTTT. Its protein product is CASVVGETDTQYF. Supplemented by reference TRBV2 and TRBJ2-3, the full variable domain reads EPEVTQTPSHQVTQMGQEVILRCVPISNHLYFYWYRQILGQKVEFLVSFYNNEISEKSEIFDDQFSVERPDGSNFTLKIRSTKLEDSAMYFCASVVGETDTQYFGPGTRLTVL.

This clone has more than one count but fewer than ten. CDR3 residues: CASSYKGGYGYTF. DNA of the CDR3: TGTGCCAGCAGTTACAAGGGGGGCTATGGCTACACCTTC. The chain joins TRBV6-5 to TRBJ1-2, with a tentative D call TRBD1 (6 bases). Germline V CDR1 and CDR2: MNHEY, SVGAGI. The CDR3 consists of 13 residues. V gave up 2 bases and J gave up 4 bases, with 8 bases separating them.

The rearrangement joins TRBV11-2 to TRBJ2-7; D remains ambiguous. Looked up from germline, CDR1 is SGHAT and CDR2 is FQNNGV. Deletions cut 3 bases from V and 4 bases from J, with 13 bases between. There are 14 residues in the CDR3. The CDR3 protein is CASSFDRVRYEQYF. In DNA, the CDR3 is TGTGCCAGCAGCTTTGACCGCGTACGGTACGAGCAGTACTTC. The whole variable domain, remainder taken from reference TRBV11-2 and TRBJ2-7, is EAGVAQSPRYKIIEKRQSVAFWCNPISGHATLYWYQQILGQGPKLLIQFQNNGVVDDSQLPKDRFSAERLKGVDSTLKIQPAKLEDSAVYLCASSFDRVRYEQYFGPGTRLTVT.

This clone appeared a few times. This rearrangement joins TRBV5-1 to TRBJ1-1, with TRBD1 matching over 7 bases. The V gene end was trimmed by 0 bases and the J gene end by 8 bases; junction bases not matched to a gene: 1. The CDR3 totals 12 residues. Germline-derived CDR1 and CDR2 are SGHRS and YFSETQ. CDR3 in DNA: TGCGCCAGCAGCTTGGACAGGGGAGAAGCTTTCTTT. Translation: CASSLDRGEAFF.

There are a few counts of this clone. The gene calls are TRBV5-1 and TRBJ2-1; TRBD1 agrees at 7 bases. Trimming cost V 2 bases and J 9 bases; bases outside gene matches: 8. The germline CDR1 and CDR2 sequences are SGHRS and YFSETQ. CDR3 length: 14 amino acids. The CDR3 region has the DNA TGCGCCAGCAGCTTCAAAACAGGGGAAGCTGAGCAGTTCTTC. Amino acids: CASSFKTGEAEQFF.

V is TRBV9 and J is TRBJ2-2; TRBD2 might be the D (5 bases). Germline V gives CDR1 SGDLS, CDR2 YYNGEE. The CDR3 totals 14 residues. Trimming took 0 bases from V and 4 from J, leaving 7 bases between them. As DNA, the CDR3 is TGTGCCAGCAGCGTAGGAGGGCCCACCGGGGAGCTGTTTTTT. Protein: CASSVGGPTGELFF.

The rearrangement uses TRBV19 and TRBJ2-7; tentative D call: TRBD1 (5 bases). V was cut by 6 bases and J by 5 bases, with 17 bases left in between. This CDR3 region has 14 residues. CDR1 and CDR2 (germline): LNHDA, SQIVND (reference sequence). CDR3 amino acids: CASRKQGTPHEQYF. CDR3 DNA: TGTGCCAGTAGGAAGCAGGGAACCCCTCACGAGCAGTACTTC.

In this sample, this clone turned up once. This chain joins TRBV30 and TRBJ2-7; a weak D match, TRBD1 (5 bases). The CDR3 runs to 15 residues. Germline V gives CDR1 GTSNPN, CDR2 SVGIG (reference sequence). Trimming shortened V by 2 bases and J by 1 base, and 15 bases separated the two germline ends. The CDR3 DNA sequence: TGTGCCTGGAGTCATCGACAAGGGGCTTCCTACGAGCAGTACTTC. Its protein product is CAWSHRQGASYEQYF.

Only one count was recorded for this clone. The chain uses TRBV6-5 and TRBJ1-2; TRBD1 matches at 8 bases. The CDR3 is 14 amino acids. Trimming cost V 4 bases and J 5 bases; bases outside gene matches: 6. The germline V gene encodes CDR1 MNHEY and CDR2 SVGAGI. CDR3 DNA: TGTGCCAGCAGTTCCGTTACAGGGGGGTATGGCTACACCTTC. Its protein product is CASSSVTGGYGYTF.

The chain joins TRBV5-1 to TRBJ2-2; TRBD2 might be the D (5 bases). The V gene lost 7 bases and the J gene lost 0 bases, with 13 bases spanning the gap. The CDR3 is made up of 15 amino acids. CDR1 SGHRS and CDR2 YFSETQ come from the germline V gene. The CDR3, as DNA: TGCGCCAGCCGAACCTCCGGGACGAACACCGGGGAGCTGTTTTTT. Translating it yields CASRTSGTNTGELFF.